The next 2 T cell receptor beta chains were all read from a single sample in a study of prognosis after radiotherapy for stage I lung cancer. Two rounds of multiplex PCR amplified TCR beta CDR3 from genomic DNA. Amplification in first-round PCR relied on primers specific to each TRBV and TRBJ gene. TCRdb ran MiXCR on the multiplex PCR reads and lists one entry per CDR3 protein. Here the sample spans 22,000 or so distinct CDR3 sequences, around 40% being singletons. The starting material was PBMCs, obtained before or after stereotactic body radiation therapy (not recorded which). All receptors come from a donor aged 50 or older with non-small cell lung cancer.

The V and J genes are TRBV7-2 and TRBJ1-3; D is perhaps TRBD1 (5 bases). Trimming left V 4 bases short and J 4 bases short, with 20 bases between. The CDR3 totals 17 residues. CDR1 is SGHTA, CDR2 FQGNSA, per germline. The CDR3 is CASSSSGPQGRGNTIYF. Written as DNA, the CDR3 is TGTGCCAGCAGCTCCTCCGGGCCCCAGGGTCGGGGAAACACCATATATTTT.

This chain uses TRBV9 with TRBJ2-1, with TRBD2 as a possible D gene (5 bases). This CDR3 is 12 amino acids long. Trimming removed 6 bases at V and 9 bases at J, with 13 bases between. Germline V gives CDR1 SGDLS, CDR2 YYNGEE. CDR3 in DNA: TGTGCCAGCATAGGAGAACTAGGTGAGCAGTTCTTC. This gives the protein CASIGELGEQFF.